The present entry profiles one T cell receptor beta chain with its context. Its antigen is still unknown. The sample originates from a study of cytomegalovirus exposure and HLA in healthy donors. The wider study: Within the Caucasian-associated ancestry cluster were roughly 81% of the approximately 400 genotyped donors.

Whole-study results and caveats: Three of the chains that were CMV-associated were confirmed in vitro to be specific for CMV antigens. Earlier analysis found most TCR beta V segments productive about 87% or about 30% of the time. A missense DCLRE1C variant was associated with V- and J-gene trimming of TCR beta chains in a later analysis, and an independent cohort replicated the association.

V was pared by 5 bases and J by 7 bases, with 14 bases between. CDR1 is SEHNR, CDR2 FQNEAQ, per germline (reference sequence). CDR3 size: 13 residues. Primers for the PCR totalled 60 Vbeta and 13 Jbeta. The method was immunoSEQ multiplex PCR; TCRdb's version includes in-frame clones alone and lacks a portion of them. The profile shows 90,000 to 130,000 clones, around 76% of them singletons. The rearrangement links TRBV7-9 to TRBJ1-1; D is unresolved. The specimen was PBMCs. This receptor was taken from a man aged 25-45 years in good health and CMV-seropositive. The CDR3 protein is CASSPVGLVEAFF. CDR3 DNA sequence: TGTGCCAGCAGCCCGGTTGGTCTCGTTGAAGCTTTCTTT. Looking up the rest from reference TRBV7-9 and TRBJ1-1 gives the full variable domain: DTGVSQNPRHKITKRGQNVTFRCDPISEHNRLYWYRQTLGQGPEFLTYFQNEAQLEKSRLLSDRFSAERPKGSFSTLEIQRTEQGDSAMYLCASSPVGLVEAFFGQGTRLTVV.